Listed below are T cell receptor beta chains from one sample, sequenced in a study of blood T cells in healthy people across ages. TCRdb ran MiXCR on the 5' RACE reads and lists one entry per CDR3 protein. The sample has about 780,000 distinct CDR3 sequences; roughly 46% are singletons. The source material was blood. These TCRs come from a man older than 75 in good health. The conserved cysteine and the conserved F or W are not part of the CDR3 here. The D gene is left open where the match is weak.

- TRBV5-1 ASSLADRETQY
- TRBV7-2 ASSSAGQSYEQY
TRBD2 TRBV20-1 SARDGGLREGGDEQF
- TRBV6-2/TRBV6-3 ASNPGVENIQY
- TRBV2 ASSDRQGGQETQY
- TRBV12-3/TRBV12-4 ASRTRSTDTQY
TRBD1 TRBV25-1 ASSVEDRGASGYT
- TRBV7-9 ASNLEPRKQY
TRBD2 TRBV20-1 SATPLSGQETQY
TRBD2 TRBV10-2 ASSESTSGTYTQY
- TRBV7-2 ASSSAPHRGLALEAGVHEQY
- TRBV20-1 SASGDAPDTQY
- TRBV11-2 ASSLQGRSSTDTQY
- TRBV5-1 ASSSVQPLGYT
- TRBV5-6 ASSLKTKSSTDTQY
- TRBV7-2 ANSPDPISSYEQY
- TRBV5-1 ASSLANQNNEQF
TRBD1 TRBV29-1 SVEVGQGPYEQY
TRBD1 TRBV3-1 ASSQDNRGDNEQY
TRBD2 TRBV20-1 SARAVAGLGVYNEQF
TRBD1 TRBV18 ASSPRQGAYNEQY
- TRBV5-1 ASSFTSWADTQY